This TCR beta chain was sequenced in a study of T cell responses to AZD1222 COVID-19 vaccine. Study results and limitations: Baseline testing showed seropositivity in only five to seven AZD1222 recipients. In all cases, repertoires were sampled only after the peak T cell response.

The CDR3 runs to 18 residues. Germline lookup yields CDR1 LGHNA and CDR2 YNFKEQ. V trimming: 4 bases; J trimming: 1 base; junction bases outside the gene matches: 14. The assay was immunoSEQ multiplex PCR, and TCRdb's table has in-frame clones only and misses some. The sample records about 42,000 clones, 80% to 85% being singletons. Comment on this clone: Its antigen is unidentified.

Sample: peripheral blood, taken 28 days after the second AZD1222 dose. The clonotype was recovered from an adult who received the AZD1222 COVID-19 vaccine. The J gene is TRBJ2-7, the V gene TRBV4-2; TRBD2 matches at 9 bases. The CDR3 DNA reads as TGTGCCAGCAGCCGAGCCCCCAATAGCGGGGGTGCTTCCTACGAGCAGTACTTC. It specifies CASSRAPNSGGASYEQYF.